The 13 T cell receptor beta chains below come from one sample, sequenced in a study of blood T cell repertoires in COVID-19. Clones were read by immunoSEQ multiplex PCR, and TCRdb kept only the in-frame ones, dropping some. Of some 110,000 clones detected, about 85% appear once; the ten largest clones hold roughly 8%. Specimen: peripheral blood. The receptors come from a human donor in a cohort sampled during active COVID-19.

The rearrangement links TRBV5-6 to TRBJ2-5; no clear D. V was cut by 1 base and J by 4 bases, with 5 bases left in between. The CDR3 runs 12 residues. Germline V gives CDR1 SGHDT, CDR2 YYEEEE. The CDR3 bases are TGTGCCAGCAGCTTGACGGGAGAGACCCAGTACTTC. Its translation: CASSLTGETQYF.

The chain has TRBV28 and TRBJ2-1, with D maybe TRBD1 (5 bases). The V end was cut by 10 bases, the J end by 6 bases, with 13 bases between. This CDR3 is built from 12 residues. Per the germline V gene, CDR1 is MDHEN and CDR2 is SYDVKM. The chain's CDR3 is CATRVQGNEQFF. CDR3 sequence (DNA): TGTGCCACCCGCGTTCAGGGCAATGAGCAGTTCTTC.

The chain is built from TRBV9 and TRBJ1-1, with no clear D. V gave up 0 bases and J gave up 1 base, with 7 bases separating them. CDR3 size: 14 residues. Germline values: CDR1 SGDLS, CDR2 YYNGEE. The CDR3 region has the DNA TGTGCCAGCAGCGTAGATATCCGGAACACTGAAGCTTTCTTT. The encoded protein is CASSVDIRNTEAFF.

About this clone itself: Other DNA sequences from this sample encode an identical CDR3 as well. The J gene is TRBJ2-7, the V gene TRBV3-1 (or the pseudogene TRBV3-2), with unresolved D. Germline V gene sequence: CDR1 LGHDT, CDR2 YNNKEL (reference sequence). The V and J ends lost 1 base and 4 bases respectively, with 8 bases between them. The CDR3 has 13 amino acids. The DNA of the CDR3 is TGTGCCAGCAGCCAAGTACGAGGATACGAGCAGTACTTC. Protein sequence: CASSQVRGYEQYF.

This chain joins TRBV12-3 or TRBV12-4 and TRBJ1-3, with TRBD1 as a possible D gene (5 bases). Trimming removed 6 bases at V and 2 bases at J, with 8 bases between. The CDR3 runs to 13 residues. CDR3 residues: CASRGAAGNTIYF. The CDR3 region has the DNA TGTGCCAGCAGAGGGGCAGCTGGAAACACCATATATTTT.

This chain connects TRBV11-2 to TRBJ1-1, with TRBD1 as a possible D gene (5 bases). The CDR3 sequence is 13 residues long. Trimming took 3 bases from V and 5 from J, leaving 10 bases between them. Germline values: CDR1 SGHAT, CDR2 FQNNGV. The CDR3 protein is CASSFQGGTEAFF. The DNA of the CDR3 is TGTGCCAGCAGCTTCCAGGGAGGGACTGAAGCTTTCTTT.

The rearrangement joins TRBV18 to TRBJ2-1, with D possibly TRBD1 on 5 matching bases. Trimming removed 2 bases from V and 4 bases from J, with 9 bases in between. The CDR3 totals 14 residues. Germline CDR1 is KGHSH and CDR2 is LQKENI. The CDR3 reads CASSPDRKYNEQFF. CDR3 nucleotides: TGTGCCAGCTCACCAGACAGAAAATACAATGAGCAGTTCTTC.

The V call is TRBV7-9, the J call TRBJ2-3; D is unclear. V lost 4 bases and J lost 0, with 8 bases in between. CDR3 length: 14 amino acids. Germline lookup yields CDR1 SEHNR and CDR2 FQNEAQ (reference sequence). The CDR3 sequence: CASSSLSSTDTQYF. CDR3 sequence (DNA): TGTGCCAGCAGCTCGTTATCTAGCACAGATACGCAGTATTTT.

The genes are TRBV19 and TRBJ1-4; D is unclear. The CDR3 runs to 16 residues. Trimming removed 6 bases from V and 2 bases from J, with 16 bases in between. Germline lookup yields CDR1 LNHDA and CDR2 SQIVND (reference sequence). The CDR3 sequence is CASRARPLATNEKLFF. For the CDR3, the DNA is TGTGCCAGTAGAGCCAGGCCCTTGGCGACTAATGAAAAACTGTTTTTT.

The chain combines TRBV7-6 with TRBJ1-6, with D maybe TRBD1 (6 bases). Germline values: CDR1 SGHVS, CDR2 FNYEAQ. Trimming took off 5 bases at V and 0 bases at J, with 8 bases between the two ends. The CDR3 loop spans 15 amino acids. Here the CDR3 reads CASSPDSSYNSPLHF. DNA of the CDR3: TGTGCCAGCAGCCCGGACAGCTCCTATAATTCACCCCTCCACTTT.

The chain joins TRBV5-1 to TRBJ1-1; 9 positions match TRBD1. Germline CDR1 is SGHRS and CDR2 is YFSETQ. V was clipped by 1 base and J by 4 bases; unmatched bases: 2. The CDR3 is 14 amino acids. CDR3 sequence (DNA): TGCGCCAGCAGCTTGCGACAGGGGGGCACTGAAGCTTTCTTT. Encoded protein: CASSLRQGGTEAFF. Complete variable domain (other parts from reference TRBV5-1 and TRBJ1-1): KAGVTQTPRYLIKTRGQQVTLSCSPISGHRSVSWYQQTPGQGLQFLFEYFSETQRNKGNFPGRFSGRQFSNSRSEMNVSTLELGDSALYLCASSLRQGGTEAFFGQGTRLTVV.

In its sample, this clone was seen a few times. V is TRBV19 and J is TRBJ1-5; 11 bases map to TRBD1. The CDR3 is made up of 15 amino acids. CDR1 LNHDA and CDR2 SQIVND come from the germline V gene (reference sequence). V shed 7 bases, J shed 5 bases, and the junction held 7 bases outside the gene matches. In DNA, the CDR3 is TGTGCCAGTACTCCGGGACAGGGGGGCGATCAGCCCCAGCATTTT. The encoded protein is CASTPGQGGDQPQHF.

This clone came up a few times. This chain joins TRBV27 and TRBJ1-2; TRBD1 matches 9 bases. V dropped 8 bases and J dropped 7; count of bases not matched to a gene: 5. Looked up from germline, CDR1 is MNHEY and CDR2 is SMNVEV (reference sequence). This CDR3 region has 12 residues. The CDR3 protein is CASAPGQGGYTF. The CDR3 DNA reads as TGTGCCAGCGCACCGGGACAGGGTGGCTACACCTTC.